One sample yielded the 32 T cell receptor beta chains listed below, sequenced in a study of monozygotic twins with inflammatory bowel disease. TCRdb re-called the 5' RACE reads and catalogs CDR3 proteins one per entry, DNA excluded. The sample holds about 160,000 distinct CDR3 sequences. The sample consisted of blood. Every receptor here comes from a human donor with ulcerative colitis or Crohn's disease, or a healthy co-twin of an affected twin (not recorded which).

The genes are TRBV20-1 and TRBJ1-1; TCRdb returns TRBD1, unconfirmable since there is no DNA. Germline lookup yields CDR1 DFQATT and CDR2 SNEGSKA (reference sequence). The CDR3 runs 14 residues. This CDR3 reads CSASNTGGAGEAFF.

The chain couples TRBV2 to TRBJ2-3; TCRdb designates TRBD1, a call that cannot be tested without DNA. Germline CDR1 is SNHLY and CDR2 is FYNNEI. The CDR3 is 15 amino acids. The CDR3: CASSEEGDNTDTQYF.

This rearrangement joins TRBV19 to TRBJ1-6. Germline CDR1 is LNHDA and CDR2 is SQIVND (reference sequence). The CDR3 loop spans 15 amino acids. CDR3 residues: CATSPSGARNSPLHF.

The chain combines TRBV29-1 with TRBJ2-7; the TCRdb call, TRBD2, lacks DNA for checking. Germline loops: CDR1 SQVTM, CDR2 ANQGSEA. This CDR3 comprises 14 residues. The CDR3 protein is CSVEVAGFWNEQYF.

V gene TRBV11-3 combines with J gene TRBJ1-1. The CDR3 loop spans 13 amino acids. Germline V gene lookup returns CDR1 SGHNT and CDR2 YENEEA. This CDR3 reads CASSFQSNTEAFF.

The chain carries TRBV5-1 and TRBJ2-7; with no DNA, the TCRdb D assignment of TRBD1 cannot be verified. The V gene's germline CDR1 is SGHRS and CDR2 YFSETQ. The CDR3 runs to 14 residues. The CDR3 reads CASSLPGQGWEQYF.

The genes are TRBV24-1 and TRBJ2-5; the TRBD1 assignment by TCRdb is unverifiable without DNA. CDR1 and CDR2 (germline): KGHDR, SFDVKD. This CDR3 contains 15 residues. The CDR3 reads CATSDPLRRVETQYF.

The gene calls are TRBV5-4 and TRBJ2-1; the TRBD1 assignment by TCRdb is unverifiable without DNA. Germline CDR1 is SGHNT and CDR2 is YYREEE (reference sequence). The CDR3 runs to 13 residues. CDR3 residues: CASSLRERNEQFF.

V usage is TRBV7-2 and J usage is TRBJ1-1. The CDR3 runs 12 residues. Per germline, CDR1 SGHTA and CDR2 FQGNSA. The CDR3 region is CASSLAYAEAFF. Looking up the rest from reference TRBV7-2 and TRBJ1-1 gives the full variable domain: GAGVSQSPSNKVTEKGKDVELRCDPISGHTALYWYRQSLGQGLEFLIYFQGNSAPDKSGLPSDRFSAERTGGSVSTLTIQRTQQEDSAVYLCASSLAYAEAFFGQGTRLTVV.

The gene calls are TRBV21-1 and TRBJ1-1; the TCRdb call, TRBD1, lacks DNA for checking. TRBV21-1 is shown as a pseudogene. The CDR3 is 18 amino acids. The CDR3 is CASSKAKEAGPRDTEAFF.

The rearrangement links TRBV7-3 to TRBJ1-4; the TCRdb call, TRBD1, lacks DNA for checking. Germline-derived CDR1 and CDR2 are SGHTA and FQGTGA. The CDR3 runs to 14 residues. The CDR3 loop reads CASSRDMPCEKLFF.

The chain has TRBV7-3 and TRBJ2-5; the D call of TRBD2 rests on TCRdb alone, since no DNA is present to check it. Germline V gene lookup returns CDR1 SGHTA and CDR2 FQGTGA. The CDR3 has 18 residues. The CDR3 loop reads CASSSGRLAGGAGETQYF.

CDR3 amino acids: CSAQRPGTLDYEQYF. The chain is built from TRBV20-1 and TRBJ2-7; TCRdb's D gene call, TRBD1, goes unchecked for lack of DNA. This CDR3 is built from 15 residues. Germline-derived CDR1 and CDR2 are DFQATT and SNEGSKA (reference sequence).

The chain has TRBV7-7 and TRBJ2-1; TCRdb's D gene call, TRBD2, goes unchecked for lack of DNA. Germline V gives CDR1 SSHAT, CDR2 FNYEAQ (reference sequence). CDR3 length: 17 amino acids. The chain's CDR3 is CASSSHRLAGGSNEQFF.

The chain has TRBV28 and TRBJ2-7; the D gene TCRdb calls, TRBD2, cannot be checked with no DNA. Germline V lookup: CDR1 MDHEN, CDR2 SYDVKM. The CDR3 is 14 amino acids. This CDR3 is CASSTSGFTYEQYF.

The J gene is TRBJ2-7, the V gene TRBV12-3 or TRBV12-4; TCRdb lists TRBD1, though no DNA is available to test this call. The CDR3 is 15 amino acids. The CDR3 protein is CASNLPGKSSYEQYF.

This sequence joins TRBV6-5 and TRBJ1-1; TCRdb's D call of TRBD1 is untestable without DNA. The CDR3 contains 18 residues. Germline V lookup: CDR1 MNHEY, CDR2 SVGAGI. The CDR3 sequence is CASSYSSGAPTPITEAFF.

The chain joins TRBV4-3 to TRBJ2-7. CDR1 is LGHNA and CDR2 is YSLEER in the germline V gene. The CDR3 extends over 14 amino acids. The CDR3 loop reads CASSQDLAAIEQYF.

The chain joins TRBV6-6 to TRBJ1-6; absent DNA, TCRdb's TRBD1 call cannot be checked. The length of the CDR3 is 14 residues. Germline-derived CDR1 and CDR2 are MNHNY and SVGAGI (reference sequence). This CDR3 reads CASKAAGGDSPLHF.

The chain is built from TRBV11-1 and TRBJ2-5; as DNA is missing, the TRBD2 call by TCRdb cannot be tested. Germline CDR1 reads SGHAT; CDR2 reads FQDESV (reference sequence). This CDR3 has 15 amino acids. This CDR3 reads CASSLASAYQETQYF.

The genes are TRBV20-1 and TRBJ2-1; TCRdb's assignment of TRBD2 cannot be checked, as there is no DNA. Germline-derived CDR1 and CDR2 are DFQATT and SNEGSKA (reference sequence). The CDR3 loop spans 15 amino acids. The CDR3 loop reads CSARDGTRGPNEQFF.

V is TRBV28 and J is TRBJ2-1. Germline V gene lookup returns CDR1 MDHEN and CDR2 SYDVKM. There are 13 residues in the CDR3. This CDR3 is CASSFRRNNEQFF.

V is TRBV19 and J is TRBJ2-7; TCRdb outputs TRBD1, but without DNA this stays unchecked. This CDR3 is 14 amino acids long. Per the germline V gene, CDR1 is LNHDA and CDR2 is SQIVND (reference sequence). This CDR3 reads CASSAQGTGYEQYF.

The chain joins TRBV7-3 to TRBJ1-1; without DNA, the TCRdb call of TRBD1 cannot be checked. Germline V gene data show CDR1 as SGHTA and CDR2 as FQGTGA. The CDR3 consists of 15 residues. The CDR3 reads CASSPRQGMNTEAFF.

V and J are TRBV20-1 and TRBJ2-1; TCRdb proposes TRBD2, but this gene call is untestable without DNA. The CDR3 runs to 11 residues. Germline loops: CDR1 DFQATT, CDR2 SNEGSKA (reference sequence). The CDR3 region is CSASGRNEQFF.

The chain couples TRBV20-1 to TRBJ1-5; the TCRdb call, TRBD1, lacks DNA for checking. The germline V gene encodes CDR1 DFQATT and CDR2 SNEGSKA (reference sequence). The CDR3 consists of 17 residues. The CDR3: CSARDLGKGVGNQPQHF.

This chain links TRBV7-6 with TRBJ2-7; as DNA is missing, the TRBD1 call by TCRdb cannot be tested. Germline V gives CDR1 SGHVS, CDR2 FNYEAQ. CDR3 length: 14 residues. The chain's CDR3 is CASSLGQGDQEQYF.

This rearrangement joins TRBV5-5 to TRBJ2-4. This CDR3 contains 15 residues. Germline V gives CDR1 SGHKS, CDR2 YYEKEE (reference sequence). CDR3 sequence reads: CASSLVTGAKNIQYF.

The genes are TRBV5-1 and TRBJ2-2. The CDR3 is made up of 12 amino acids. From germline, CDR1 is SGHRS and CDR2 YFSETQ. The chain's CDR3 is CASSEPTGELFF.

The genes are TRBV12-3 or TRBV12-4 and TRBJ2-3; with no DNA, the TCRdb D assignment of TRBD2 cannot be verified. The CDR3 totals 17 residues. CDR3 in amino acids: CASSFPGAGGPSDTQYF.

This chain joins TRBV7-9 and TRBJ2-1; TCRdb's D call, TRBD1, is unchecked because there is no DNA. The CDR3 covers 16 residues. Germline assignment: CDR1 SEHNR and CDR2 FQNEAQ (reference sequence). CDR3 amino acids: CASSLGGAISYNEQFF. Combining the CDR3 with reference TRBV7-9 and TRBJ2-1 gives the whole variable domain DTGVSQNPRHKITKRGQNVTFRCDPISEHNRLYWYRQTLGQGPEFLTYFQNEAQLEKSRLLSDRFSAERPKGSFSTLEIQRTEQGDSAMYLCASSLGGAISYNEQFFGPGTRLTVL.

The chain has TRBV5-1 and TRBJ1-1. Germline CDR1 is SGHRS and CDR2 is YFSETQ. The CDR3 spans 14 residues. The CDR3 reads CASSSQARLTEAFF.